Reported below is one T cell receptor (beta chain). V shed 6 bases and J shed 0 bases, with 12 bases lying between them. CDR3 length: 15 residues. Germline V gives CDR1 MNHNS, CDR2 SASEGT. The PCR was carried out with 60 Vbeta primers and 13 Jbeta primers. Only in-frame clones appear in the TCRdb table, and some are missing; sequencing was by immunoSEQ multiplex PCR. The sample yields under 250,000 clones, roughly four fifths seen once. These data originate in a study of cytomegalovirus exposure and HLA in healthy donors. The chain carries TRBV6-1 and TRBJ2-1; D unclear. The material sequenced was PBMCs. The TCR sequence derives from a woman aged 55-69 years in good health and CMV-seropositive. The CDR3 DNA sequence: TGTGCCAGCAGGATTCATCTTAGCTCCTACAATGAGCAGTTCTTC. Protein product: CASRIHLSSYNEQFF.